The 4 T cell receptor beta chains below were found in one sample sequenced in a study of Ad26.COV2.S vaccination and SARS-CoV-2 variants. Some clones are missing from TCRdb's copy, which holds only in-frame ones; the method was immunoSEQ multiplex PCR. The sample yields about 390,000 clones, about nine tenths seen once. Treatment denoted: around 19 received Ad26.COV2.S at low or high dose, single or two shots; 5 received placebo; per-sample allocation not given. Day 63 after the first vaccine or placebo injection was the time point for sampling. Specimen: peripheral blood, collected in a trial of Ad26.COV2.S vaccine versus placebo. The origin of the receptors is a person between 18 and 59 years old who received the Ad26.COV2.S COVID-19 vaccine or a placebo.

This clone was seen once. The chain recombines TRBV19 with TRBJ2-7; D remains unclear. The germline V and J ends were trimmed by 3 bases and 2 bases, with 11 bases remaining between them. The length of the CDR3 is 14 residues. Germline V gives CDR1 LNHDA, CDR2 SQIVND (reference sequence). This chain's CDR3 is CASSISDTTYEQYF. The CDR3 DNA sequence: TGTGCCAGTAGTATCAGCGATACCACCTACGAGCAGTACTTC. Variable domain in full (rest from reference TRBV19 and TRBJ2-7): DGGITQSPKYLFRKEGQNVTLSCEQNLNHDAMYWYRQDPGQGLRLIYYSQIVNDFQKGDIAEGYSVSREKKESFPLTVTSAQKNPTAFYLCASSISDTTYEQYFGPGTRLTVT.

The chain uses TRBV7-2 and TRBJ2-7; D perhaps matches TRBD2 (6 bases). The CDR3 has 13 residues. CDR1 and CDR2 (germline): SGHTA, FQGNSA. Trimming took 5 bases from V and 4 from J, leaving 12 bases between them. This CDR3 is CASSQRVGYEQYF. CDR3 sequence (DNA): TGTGCCAGCAGCCAGCGGGTTGGGTACGAGCAGTACTTC.

V gene TRBV7-9 combines with J gene TRBJ2-7; D is ambiguous. The CDR3 has 13 residues. Trimming stripped 1 base from V and 3 bases from J, with 7 bases between. CDR1 and CDR2 (germline): SEHNR, FQNEAQ (reference sequence). The CDR3 region is CASSLGPSYEQYF. CDR3 coding DNA: TGTGCCAGCAGCTTAGGACCAAGCTACGAGCAGTACTTC.

V is TRBV7-2 and J is TRBJ2-7; D is unclear. The CDR3 covers 16 residues. Trimming left V 1 base short and J 0 bases short, with 13 bases between. CDR1 is SGHTA, CDR2 FQGNSA, per germline. CDR3 loop: CASSLVGVGFSYEQYF. The CDR3 DNA reads TGTGCCAGCAGCTTAGTTGGTGTGGGATTCTCCTACGAGCAGTACTTC. Using reference TRBV7-2 and TRBJ2-7 for the parts outside the CDR3, the full variable domain is GAGVSQSPSNKVTEKGKDVELRCDPISGHTALYWYRQSLGQGLEFLIYFQGNSAPDKSGLPSDRFSAERTGGSVSTLTIQRTQQEDSAVYLCASSLVGVGFSYEQYFGPGTRLTVT.